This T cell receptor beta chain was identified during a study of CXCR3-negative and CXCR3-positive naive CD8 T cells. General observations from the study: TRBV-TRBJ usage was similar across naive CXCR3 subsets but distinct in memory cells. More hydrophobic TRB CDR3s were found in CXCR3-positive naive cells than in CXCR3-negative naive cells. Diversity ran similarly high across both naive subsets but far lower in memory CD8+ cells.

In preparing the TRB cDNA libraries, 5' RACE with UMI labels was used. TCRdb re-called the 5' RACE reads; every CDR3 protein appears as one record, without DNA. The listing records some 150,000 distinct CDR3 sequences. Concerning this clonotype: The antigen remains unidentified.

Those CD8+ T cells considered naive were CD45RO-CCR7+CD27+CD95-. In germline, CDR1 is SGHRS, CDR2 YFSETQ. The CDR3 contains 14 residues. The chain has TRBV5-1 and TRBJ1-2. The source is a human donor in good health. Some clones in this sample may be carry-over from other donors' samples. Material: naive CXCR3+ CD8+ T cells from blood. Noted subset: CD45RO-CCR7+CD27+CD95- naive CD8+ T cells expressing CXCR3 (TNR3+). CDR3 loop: CASSLAEGTYGYTF.